These T cell receptor beta chains were read from a single sample in a study of human CD8 memory T cell subsets. TCRdb reprocessed the 5' RACE reads and keeps a single row for each CDR3 protein, giving no DNA. This table holds roughly 5,400 distinct CDR3 sequences. The specimen was CD8+ T cells from PBMCs. These TCRs come from a human donor in good health. Each CDR3 is given with its conserved first and last residue. Expanded clones get a size class; other rows say once, few or many, or leave the size out.

TRBJ1-1 . TRBV12-3/TRBV12-4 CASSSTRGYPEAFF
TRBJ2-1 . TRBV11-2 CASSLGQGNEQFF
TRBJ2-7 . TRBV4-1 CASSQDHDEQYF
TRBJ2-7 . TRBV20-1 CSAPPLAGGLSYEQYF
TRBJ2-2 . TRBV15 CATSVDRAGTGELFF
TRBJ2-2 . TRBV6-5 CASSFGLAVNTGELFF
TRBJ2-2 medium-sized TRBV19 CASSGLAVTGELFF
TRBJ2-2 . TRBV14 CASSQRGSATGELFF
TRBJ2-1 . TRBV5-4 CASRLAGSGEQFF
TRBJ2-5 . TRBV28 CASSTSGLGETQYF
TRBJ2-1 . TRBV12-3/TRBV12-4 CASSPSGGSSYNEQFF
TRBJ2-7 medium-sized TRBV6-2/TRBV6-3 CASSYSLADWSYEQYF
TRBJ1-5 . TRBV6-5 CASKTGDQPQHF
TRBJ1-2 . TRBV5-4 CASGTDRGTLGYTF
TRBJ1-2 . TRBV19 CASSFTTGEYGYTF
TRBJ2-7 . TRBV27 CASSLRGYYEQYF
TRBJ1-1 . TRBV12-5 CASGSGLEAFF
TRBJ2-7 . TRBV19 CASSTEDTSSYEQYF
TRBJ1-1 medium-sized TRBV11-2 CASSSGRVTEAFF
TRBJ2-1 . TRBV11-3 CASSLSGGAYNEQFF
TRBJ2-1 . TRBV9 CASSASGTSGSYEQFF
TRBJ1-2 . TRBV3-1 CASSRGSKDPYGYTF
TRBJ2-1 . TRBV9 CASSVGGGTALSNEQFF
TRBJ2-3 . TRBV4-1 CASSQEAPGEGNTDTQYF
TRBJ1-4 medium-sized TRBV4-3 CASSQSPRGTRPTNEKLFF